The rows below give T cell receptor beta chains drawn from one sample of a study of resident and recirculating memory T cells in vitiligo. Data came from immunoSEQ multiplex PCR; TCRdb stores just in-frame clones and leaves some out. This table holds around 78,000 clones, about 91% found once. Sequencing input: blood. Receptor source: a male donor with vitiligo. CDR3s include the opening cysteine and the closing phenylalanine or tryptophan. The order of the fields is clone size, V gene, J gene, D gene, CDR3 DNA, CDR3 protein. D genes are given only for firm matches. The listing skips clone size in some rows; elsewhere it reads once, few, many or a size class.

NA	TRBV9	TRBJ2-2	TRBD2	TGTGCCAGCAGCCTGGGGGGGAGTGGTGCCGGGGAGCTGTTTTTT	CASSLGGSGAGELFF
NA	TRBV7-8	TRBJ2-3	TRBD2	TGTGCCAGCAGCGTGGGACTAGCGGGAGGGGCAGATACGCAGTATTTT	CASSVGLAGGADTQYF
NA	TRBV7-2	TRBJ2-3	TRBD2	TGTGCCAGCAGCAGAGGGACTAGCGGGAGGGGTCGAGATACGCAGTATTTT	CASSRGTSGRGRDTQYF
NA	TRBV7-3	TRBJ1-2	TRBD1	TGTGCCAGCAGCTGGGACAGAGGATCCTATGGCTACACCTTC	CASSWDRGSYGYTF
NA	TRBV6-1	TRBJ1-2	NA	TGTGCCAGCAGCGGAACAGGGTTCTATGGCTACACCTTC	CASSGTGFYGYTF
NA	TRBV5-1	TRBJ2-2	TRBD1	TGCGCCAGCAGCTTGGAGGGACAGGCCCCCAACGGGGAGCTGTTTTTT	CASSLEGQAPNGELFF
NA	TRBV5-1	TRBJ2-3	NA	TGCGCCAGCAGCCACAGGGTGGGGCGGGATACGCAGTATTTT	CASSHRVGRDTQYF
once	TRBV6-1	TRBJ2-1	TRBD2	TGTGCCAGCAGTGAAGGCCTAGCGGGAATCTACAATGAGCAGTTCTTC	CASSEGLAGIYNEQFF
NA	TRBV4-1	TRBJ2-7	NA	TGCGCCAGCAGCCTGGAGGTCTCCTACGAGCAGTACTTC	CASSLEVSYEQYF
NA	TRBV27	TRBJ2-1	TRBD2	TGTGCCAGCAGTTTCCCCCCCCTAGCGGGCTCCTACAATGAGCAGTTCTTC	CASSFPPLAGSYNEQFF
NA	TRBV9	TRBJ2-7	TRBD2	TGTGCCAGCAGCGTCCTAGCGGGACGCGAGCAGTACTTC	CASSVLAGREQYF
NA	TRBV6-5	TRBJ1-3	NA	TGTGCCAGCAGTTACGATCGTCGAGGCTCTGGAAACACCATATATTTT	CASSYDRRGSGNTIYF
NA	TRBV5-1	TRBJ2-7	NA	TGCGCCAGCAGCTTGGAGGGGCGGGGAGTCTCCTACGAGCAGTACTTC	CASSLEGRGVSYEQYF
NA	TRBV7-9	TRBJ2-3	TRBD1	TGTGCCAGCAGCTTAGCGCTGGGACAGGGAGGCACAGATACGCAGTATTTT	CASSLALGQGGTDTQYF
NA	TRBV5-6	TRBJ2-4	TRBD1	TGTGCCAGCAGCTCCCAGGGGGCAAGGTGGTACATTCAGTACTTC	CASSSQGARWYIQYF
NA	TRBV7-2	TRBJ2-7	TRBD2	TGTGCCAGCAGCTTAGCGGGAGGGAGCTCCTACGAGCAGTACTTC	CASSLAGGSSYEQYF
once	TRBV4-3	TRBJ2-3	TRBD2	TGCGCCAGCAGCCAAGTCAGCGCGGGAGAGGGTACAGATACGCAGTATTTT	CASSQVSAGEGTDTQYF
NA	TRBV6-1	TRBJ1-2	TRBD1	TGTGTGACAGGGTCTAACTATGGCTACACCTTC	CVTGSNYGYTF